This TCR beta chain emerged from a study of T cell responses to AZD1222 COVID-19 vaccine. Background on the study: Recipients boosted at about 4 weeks or about 12 weeks are pooled. Findings and caveats of the study: Researchers report vaccine-associated CD4 TCRs spanning spike, with dominance at 160-218 and 743-854. With two AZD1222 doses given, Spike-specific TCR breadth and depth both rose. In all cases, repertoires were sampled only after the peak T cell response.

Trimming took off 5 bases at V and 4 bases at J, with 14 bases between the two ends. The CDR3 consists of 14 residues. Per the germline V gene, CDR1 is LGHNA and CDR2 is YSLEER. This clone was found a few times. Its antigen remains unidentified. Assay used: immunoSEQ multiplex PCR; TCRdb lists only in-frame clones, some missing. Among 110,000 or so clones listed, over 80% were seen once. Sample: peripheral blood, taken on day 0 of AZD1222 vaccination. The receptor comes from an adult in good health. This chain uses TRBV4-3 with TRBJ1-2; D remains unclear. DNA of the CDR3: TGCGCCAGCAGCGAAGGTCTACGGGGCTATGGCTACACCTTC. Protein product: CASSEGLRGYGYTF.